This TCR beta chain derives from a study of PD-1 blockade in classical Hodgkin lymphoma. This sample's time point: newly diagnosed, previously untreated cHL patient sample. Magnetic depletion of unwanted cells isolated CD4+ T cells from thawed PBMCs. Comparison PBMCs came from previously untreated, newly diagnosed classical Hodgkin lymphoma patients. V was clipped by 4 bases and J by 10 bases, with 12 bases between them. There are 12 residues in the CDR3. The germline V gene encodes CDR1 SGDLS and CDR2 YYNGEE. Data came from immunoSEQ multiplex PCR; TCRdb stores just in-frame clones and leaves some out. The table includes fewer than 40,000 clones, 85% to 90% detected once.

The sequencing sample was made of CD4+ T cells from blood. The receptor was isolated from a human donor with classical Hodgkin lymphoma. This chain connects TRBV9 to TRBJ2-1, with D unresolved. The CDR3 DNA is TGTGCCAGCAGCCCCCGTTTTGGAGAGCAGTTCTTC. This sequence encodes CASSPRFGEQFF.